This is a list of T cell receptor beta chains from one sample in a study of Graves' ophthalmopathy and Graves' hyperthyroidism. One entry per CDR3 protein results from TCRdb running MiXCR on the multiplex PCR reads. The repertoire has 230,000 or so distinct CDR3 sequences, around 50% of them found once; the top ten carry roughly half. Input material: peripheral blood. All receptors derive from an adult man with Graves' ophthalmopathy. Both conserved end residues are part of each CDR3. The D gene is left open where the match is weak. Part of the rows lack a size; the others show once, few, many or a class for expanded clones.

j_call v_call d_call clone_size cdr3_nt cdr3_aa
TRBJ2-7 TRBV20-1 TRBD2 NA TGCAGTGCTATACCGGGAGGGCCGTACTACGAGCAGTACTTC CSAIPGGPYYEQYF
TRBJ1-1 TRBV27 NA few TGTGCCAGCAGTCCGTTGGAGACCACAGGGAACACTGAAGCTTTCTTT CASSPLETTGNTEAFF
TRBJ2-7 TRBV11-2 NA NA TGTGCCAGCAGTTTCCGCCTTATCGGACAGCCCTCCTACGAGCAGTACTTC CASSFRLIGQPSYEQYF
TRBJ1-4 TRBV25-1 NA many TGTGCCAGCAGTGAAACCTTGATTCGGAAGCAAAGGGGAAAACTGTTTTTT CASSETLIRKQRGKLFF
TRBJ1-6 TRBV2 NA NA TGTGCCAGCAGGCGGGGAGGTTCACCCCTCCACTTT CASRRGGSPLHF
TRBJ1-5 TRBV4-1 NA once TGCGCCAGCAGCCAAGGCAGGACAGTGGATCAGCCCCAGCATTTT CASSQGRTVDQPQHF
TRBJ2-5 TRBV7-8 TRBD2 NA TGTGCCAGCAGCCTAGCGGGGGGAGACGAGACCCAGTACTTC CASSLAGGDETQYF
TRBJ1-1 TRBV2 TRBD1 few TGTGCCAGCACCCGGGACAGGGAGGACACTGAAGCTTTCTTT CASTRDREDTEAFF
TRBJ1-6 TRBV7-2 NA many TGTGCCAGCAGCTCCGGGACGTCTAATTCACCCCTCCACTTT CASSSGTSNSPLHF
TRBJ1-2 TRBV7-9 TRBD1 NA TGTGCCAGCAGCTTAAGCGGGGACAGGGGGGATGGCTACACCTTC CASSLSGDRGDGYTF
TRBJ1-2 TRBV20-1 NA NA TGCAGTGCTAGAAGAGGGGCAGGGGAAGGCTACACCTTC CSARRGAGEGYTF
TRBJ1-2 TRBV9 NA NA TGTGCCAGCAGCGTAGGGGGGGACGGTGGATATGGCTACACCTTC CASSVGGDGGYGYTF
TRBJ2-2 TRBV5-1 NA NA TGCGCCAGCAGCTTGGCACTGCCGAACACCGGGGAGCTGTTTTTT CASSLALPNTGELFF
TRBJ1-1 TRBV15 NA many TGTGCCACCAGCAGAGGGGGGGCCTTTGCTGAAGCTTTCTTT CATSRGGAFAEAFF
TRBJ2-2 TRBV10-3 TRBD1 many TGTGCCATCAGTGAGTCGGGGACGAGGGGGCCTTCGAACACCGGGGAGCTGTTTTTT CAISESGTRGPSNTGELFF
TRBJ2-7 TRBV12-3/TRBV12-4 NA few TGTGCCAGCGCCCGGGGAGGAGTGTCCTACGAGCAGTACTTC CASARGGVSYEQYF
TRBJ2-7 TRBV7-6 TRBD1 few TGTGCCAGCAGCGAGCAGGGGGCCGGCAACGAGCAGTACTTC CASSEQGAGNEQYF
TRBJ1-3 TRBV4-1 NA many TGCGCCAGCAGCCAAGAAGCACTGAACTCTGGAAACACCATATATTTT CASSQEALNSGNTIYF
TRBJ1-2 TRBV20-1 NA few TGCAGTGCTAGAGATGCAGAAGGGACAAGGGATGGCTACACCTTC CSARDAEGTRDGYTF
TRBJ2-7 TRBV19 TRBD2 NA TGTGCCAGTAGCCAAGGGACTAGCGGGAGGGGCGAGCAGTACTTC CASSQGTSGRGEQYF
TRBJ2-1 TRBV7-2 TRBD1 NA TGTGCCAGCAGCTTAGGGACAGGGGGCAATGAGCAGTTCTTC CASSLGTGGNEQFF
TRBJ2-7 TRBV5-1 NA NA TGCGCCAGCAGCTTGGGGGACACGGTCGGTGAGCAGTACTTC CASSLGDTVGEQYF
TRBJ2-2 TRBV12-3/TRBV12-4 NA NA TGTGCCAGCAGTTACCCGAAAGGGAACACCGGGGAGCTGTTTTTT CASSYPKGNTGELFF
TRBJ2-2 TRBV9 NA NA TGTGCCAGCAGCTTAGGCCGGGGGGAGCTGTTTTTT CASSLGRGELFF
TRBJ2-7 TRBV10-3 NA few TGTGCCATCAGGGGTCAGGACGAGCAGTACTTC CAIRGQDEQYF
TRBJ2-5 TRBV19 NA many TGTGCCAGTAGTATGGGGAGTTCCCACCAAGAGACCCAGTACTTC CASSMGSSHQETQYF